This T cell receptor beta chain was sequenced in a study of blood T cell repertoires in COVID-19. Study-level background: From T cells, B-cell-depleted T cells, or PBMCs came the material, which was cDNA or gDNA.

Only in-frame clones appear in the TCRdb table, and some are missing; sequencing was by immunoSEQ multiplex PCR. This sample carries approximately 76,000 clones, 75% to 90% of them seen once, and the ten largest clones take around 40%. In this sample, this clone turned up once. Germline CDR1 and CDR2: SGHVS and FQNEAQ. V lost 5 bases, J lost 5 bases, and 6 bases stayed unmatched. The CDR3 covers 15 residues. The clonotype comes from a woman aged 80 or over with active or convalescent COVID-19. What was sequenced was peripheral blood. This chain uses TRBV7-8 with TRBJ2-2; the match to TRBD1 covers 9 bases. As DNA, the CDR3 is TGTGCCAGCAGCCGGTCGACAGGGGGAACCGGGGAGCTGTTTTTT. It is translated as CASSRSTGGTGELFF.